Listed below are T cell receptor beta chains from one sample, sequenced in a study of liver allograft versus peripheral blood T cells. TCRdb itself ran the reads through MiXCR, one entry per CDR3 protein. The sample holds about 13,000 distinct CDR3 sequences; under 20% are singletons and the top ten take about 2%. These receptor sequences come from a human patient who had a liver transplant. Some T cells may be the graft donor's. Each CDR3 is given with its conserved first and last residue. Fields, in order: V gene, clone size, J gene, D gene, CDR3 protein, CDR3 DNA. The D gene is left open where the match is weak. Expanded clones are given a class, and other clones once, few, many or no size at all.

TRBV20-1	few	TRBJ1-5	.	CSAYGTDYSNQPQHF	TGCAGTGCTTATGGGACGGATTATAGCAATCAGCCCCAGCATTTT
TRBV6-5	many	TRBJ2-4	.	CASSLHPGDVNIQYF	TGTGCCAGCAGTTTACACCCAGGGGACGTAAACATTCAGTACTTC
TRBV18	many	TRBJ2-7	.	CASSPLTGSTYEQYF	TGTGCCAGCTCACCACTTACCGGGTCCACCTACGAGCAGTACTTC
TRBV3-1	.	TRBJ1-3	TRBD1	CASSRGQGIAGNTIYF	TGTGCCAGCAGCCGTGGACAGGGGATCGCTGGAAACACCATATATTTT
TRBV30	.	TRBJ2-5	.	CAWSGGAHQETQYF	TGTGCCTGGAGTGGGGGGGCCCATCAAGAGACCCAGTACTTC
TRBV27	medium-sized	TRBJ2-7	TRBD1	CASSETGGPLYEQYF	TGTGCCAGCAGTGAAACAGGGGGCCCTTTATACGAGCAGTACTTC
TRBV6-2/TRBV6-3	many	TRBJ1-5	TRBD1	CASRPGQGYNQPQHF	TGTGCCAGCAGACCGGGACAGGGATACAATCAGCCCCAGCATTTT
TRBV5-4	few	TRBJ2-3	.	CASRLGGGVTDTQYF	TGTGCCAGCAGACTAGGAGGGGGAGTCACAGATACGCAGTATTTT
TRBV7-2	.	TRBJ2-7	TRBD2	CASSGRSGAGVQQYF	TGTGCCAGCAGCGGCCGGAGTGGGGCGGGAGTTCAGCAGTACTTC
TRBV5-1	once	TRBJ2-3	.	CASGDISSTDTQYF	TGCGCCAGCGGGGACATCTCTAGCACAGATACGCAGTATTTT
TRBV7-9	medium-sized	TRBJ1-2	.	CASSLVDRPLHTF	TGTGCCAGCAGCTTAGTGGACAGACCCCTCCACACCTTC
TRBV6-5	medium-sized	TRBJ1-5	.	CASSLRRTVRHQPQHF	TGTGCCAGCAGTCTTAGGCGGACAGTGCGCCATCAGCCCCAGCATTTT
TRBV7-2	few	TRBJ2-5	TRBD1	CASSLARTGDGKTQYF	TGTGCCAGCAGCTTAGCGCGGACAGGGGACGGGAAGACCCAGTACTTC
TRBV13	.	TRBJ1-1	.	CASSLHGRNTEAFF	TGTGCCAGCAGCTTACACGGGAGGAACACTGAAGCTTTCTTT
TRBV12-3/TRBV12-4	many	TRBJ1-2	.	CASAKGSSNYGYTF	TGTGCCAGCGCTAAGGGCAGTTCTAACTATGGCTACACCTTC
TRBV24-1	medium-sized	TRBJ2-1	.	CATSRHPNNEQFF	TGTGCCACCAGTCGCCACCCCAACAATGAGCAGTTCTTC
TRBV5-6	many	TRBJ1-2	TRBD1	CASSATGTGGWYGYTF	TGTGCCAGCAGCGCTACCGGGACAGGGGGATGGTATGGCTACACCTTC
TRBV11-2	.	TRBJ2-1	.	CASSFGGNSYNEQFF	TGTGCCAGCAGCTTTGGCGGGAACTCCTACAATGAGCAGTTCTTC
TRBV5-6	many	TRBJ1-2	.	CASSPRQAYGYTF	TGTGCCAGCAGCCCTCGACAGGCCTATGGCTACACCTTC
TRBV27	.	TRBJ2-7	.	CASSLEFRALNEQYF	TGTGCCAGCAGTTTAGAATTCCGGGCCCTGAACGAGCAGTACTTC
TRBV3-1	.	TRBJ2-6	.	CASSQDVGSGANVLTF	TGTGCCAGCAGCCAAGATGTGGGTTCTGGGGCCAACGTCCTGACTTTC
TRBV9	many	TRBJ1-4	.	CASSLQQGSANEKLFF	TGTGCCAGCAGCCTTCAACAGGGTTCAGCTAATGAAAAACTGTTTTTT
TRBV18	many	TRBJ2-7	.	CASSPFGRQGSWSEQYF	TGTGCCAGCTCACCATTCGGGCGGCAGGGTAGCTGGAGTGAGCAGTACTTC
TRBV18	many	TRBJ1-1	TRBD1	CASSPQGGTEAFF	TGTGCCAGCTCACCGCAGGGGGGGACTGAAGCTTTCTTT
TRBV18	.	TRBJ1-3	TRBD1	CASSPGTGGYSGNTIYF	TGTGCCAGCTCACCGGGGACAGGGGGTTACTCTGGAAACACCATATATTTT
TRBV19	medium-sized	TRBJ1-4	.	CASSTGQDFLATNEKLFF	TGTGCCAGCAGCACGGGGCAGGACTTTTTGGCAACTAATGAAAAACTGTTTTTT
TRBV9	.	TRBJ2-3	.	CASSVEGSDSDTQYF	TGTGCCAGCAGCGTAGAGGGGAGCGATTCGGATACGCAGTATTTT
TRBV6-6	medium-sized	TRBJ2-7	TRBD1	CASSYSGTGHYEQYF	TGTGCCAGCAGTTACTCGGGGACAGGACACTACGAGCAGTACTTC
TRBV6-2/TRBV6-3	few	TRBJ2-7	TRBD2	CASSLAGVYYEQYF	TGTGCCAGCAGCTTAGCGGGAGTATACTACGAGCAGTACTTC
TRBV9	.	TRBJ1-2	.	CASSVTGNYGYTF	TGTGCCAGCAGCGTAACTGGGAACTATGGCTACACCTTC
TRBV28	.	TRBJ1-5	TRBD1	CASSPPGQGANQPQHF	TGTGCCAGCAGTCCGCCGGGACAGGGCGCCAATCAGCCCCAGCATTTT
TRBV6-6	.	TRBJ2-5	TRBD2	CASSSPLSGTSGSRQETQYF	TGTGCCAGCAGTTCCCCTCTCTCCGGGACTAGCGGGAGTCGGCAAGAGACCCAGTACTTC
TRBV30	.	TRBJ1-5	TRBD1	CAWSLDRGKPQHF	TGTGCCTGGAGCTTGGACAGGGGTAAGCCCCAGCATTTT
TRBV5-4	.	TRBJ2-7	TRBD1	CASSHGTGAYEQYF	TGTGCCAGCAGCCACGGGACAGGCGCCTACGAGCAGTACTTC
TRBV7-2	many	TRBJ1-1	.	CASSLRSGGLNTEAFF	TGTGCCAGCAGCTTACGGTCCGGCGGGTTGAACACTGAAGCTTTCTTT
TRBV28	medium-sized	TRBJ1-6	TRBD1	CASSPSTGDFSPLHF	TGTGCCAGCAGTCCTTCGACAGGGGACTTTTCACCCCTCCACTTT
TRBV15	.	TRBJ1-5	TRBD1	CATSRGLSADRESNQPQHF	TGTGCCACCAGCAGAGGGCTCTCTGCCGACAGGGAGAGCAATCAGCCCCAGCATTTT
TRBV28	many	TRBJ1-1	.	CASSLSGSVTEAFF	TGTGCCAGCAGTTTAAGCGGAAGTGTCACTGAAGCTTTCTTT
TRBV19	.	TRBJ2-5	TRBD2	CASSISRTSGQETQYF	TGTGCCAGTAGTATTAGTAGGACTAGCGGCCAAGAGACCCAGTACTTC
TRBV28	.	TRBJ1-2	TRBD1	CASSSGQDYGYTF	TGTGCCAGCAGCTCGGGACAGGACTATGGCTACACCTTC
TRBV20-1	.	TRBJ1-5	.	CSGIGQPDQPQHF	TGCAGTGGGATCGGACAGCCAGATCAGCCCCAGCATTTT
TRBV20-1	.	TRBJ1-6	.	CSANAGVHNSPLHF	TGCAGTGCTAACGCGGGCGTACATAATTCACCCCTCCACTTT
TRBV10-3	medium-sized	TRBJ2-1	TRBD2	CAISEPSGEPWEQFF	TGTGCCATCAGTGAGCCTAGCGGGGAGCCATGGGAGCAGTTCTTC
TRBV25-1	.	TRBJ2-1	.	CASSYPASQINEQFF	TGTGCCAGCAGTTACCCAGCTTCCCAGATCAATGAGCAGTTCTTC
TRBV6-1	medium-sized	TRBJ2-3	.	CASSEGGNTDTQYF	TGTGCCAGCAGTGAAGGGGGGAACACAGATACGCAGTATTTT
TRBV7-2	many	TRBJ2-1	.	CASSPRVNNEQFF	TGTGCCAGCAGCCCCAGGGTGAACAATGAGCAGTTCTTC
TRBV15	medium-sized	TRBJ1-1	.	CATSRVGTLNTEAFF	TGTGCCACCAGCAGGGTTGGGACACTGAACACTGAAGCTTTCTTT
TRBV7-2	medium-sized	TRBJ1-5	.	CASSIDGRGSRNQPQHF	TGTGCCAGCAGCATCGATGGGAGAGGGAGCCGCAATCAGCCCCAGCATTTT
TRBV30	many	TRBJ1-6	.	CAWTFQGSPLHF	TGTGCCTGGACCTTTCAAGGTTCACCCCTCCACTTT
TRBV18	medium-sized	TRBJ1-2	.	CASSPPGGWNYGYTF	TGTGCCAGCTCACCACCCGGGGGATGGAACTATGGCTACACCTTC
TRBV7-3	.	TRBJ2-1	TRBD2	CASSPGRDDEQFF	TGTGCCAGCAGCCCCGGGAGGGACGATGAGCAGTTCTTC
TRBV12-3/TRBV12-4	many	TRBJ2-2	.	CASSLQMGAGELFF	TGTGCCAGCAGCTTACAAATGGGGGCCGGGGAGCTGTTTTTT
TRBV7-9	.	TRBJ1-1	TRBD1	CASSATGGRTEAFF	TGTGCCAGCAGCGCGACAGGGGGTCGAACTGAAGCTTTCTTT
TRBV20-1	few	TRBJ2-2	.	CSPTRANTGELFF	TGCAGTCCGACACGCGCGAACACCGGGGAGCTGTTTTTT
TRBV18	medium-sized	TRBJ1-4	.	CASSPVQGINEKLFF	TGTGCCAGCTCACCTGTTCAGGGAATAAATGAAAAACTGTTTTTT
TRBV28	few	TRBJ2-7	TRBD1	CASSQMDRAHSYEQYF	TGTGCCAGCAGCCAAATGGACAGGGCCCATTCCTACGAGCAGTACTTC
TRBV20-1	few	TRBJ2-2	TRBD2	CSAREAGGNTGELFF	TGCAGTGCTAGAGAGGCGGGGGGGAACACCGGGGAGCTGTTTTTT